The subject of this entry is one TCR beta chain. This sample is part of a study of blood T cell repertoires in COVID-19. Overall study context: Samples of COVID-19 (acute and convalescent) were obtained from the United States, Italy and Spain. Sources were T cells, B-cell-depleted T cells, or PBMCs; the material itself was cDNA or gDNA.

Per the original methods: Using reference gene primer amplification, nucleated cell counts were estimated. The assay was immunoSEQ multiplex PCR, and TCRdb's table has in-frame clones only and misses some. V, J and clone size are those of that table, while D and trimming were read from the DNA. The sample yields around 64,000 clones, around 85% seen once. The clonotype originates from a woman of 80 years or more with acute or convalescent COVID-19. Sequences were obtained from peripheral blood.

CDR3 region: CASSQRQGLSNQPQHF. The DNA of the CDR3 is TGTGCCAGCAGCCAGCGACAGGGGTTAAGCAATCAGCCCCAGCATTTT. This chain links TRBV7-8 with TRBJ1-5, with 8 bases that match TRBD1. The CDR3 runs to 16 residues. The germline V gene encodes CDR1 SGHVS and CDR2 FQNEAQ. V shed 5 bases and J 1 base; nucleotides not matched to a gene: 7.